The rows below give T cell receptor beta chains drawn from one sample of a study of blood T cell repertoires in COVID-19. The data were produced by immunoSEQ multiplex PCR, yet TCRdb's version contains in-frame clones alone and is incomplete. The table includes roughly 250,000 clones, 90% to 95% detected once. Sample: PBMCs or T cells enriched from blood (not recorded which). The receptors derive from a woman under 30 who had recovered from COVID-19. Both conserved end residues are part of each CDR3. D genes are given only for firm matches. Clone size, where shown, is once, few, many, or a class for clones that have expanded.

TRBD2	once	TRBV3-1/TRBV3-2	TRBJ2-5	CASSTSGGATETQYF	TGTGCCAGCAGCACTAGCGGGGGGGCCACTGAGACCCAGTACTTC
TRBD1	-	TRBV5-6	TRBJ2-7	CASTYTGTGEYEQYF	TGTGCCAGCACCTACACCGGGACAGGGGAGTACGAGCAGTACTTC
-	once	TRBV7-3	TRBJ2-3	CASSPIGGKRLDTQYF	TGTGCCAGCAGCCCCATTGGGGGCAAGCGGTTGGATACGCAGTATTTT
TRBD2	-	TRBV7-9	TRBJ2-3	CASKGGRTDTQYF	TGTGCCAGCAAAGGCGGGAGAACAGATACGCAGTATTTT
-	-	TRBV6-1	TRBJ1-5	CASSEQVGSNQPQHF	TGTGCCAGCAGTGAACAGGTTGGGAGCAATCAGCCCCAGCATTTT
-	-	TRBV6-5	TRBJ2-5	CASTRQAQETQYF	TGTGCCAGCACCCGACAGGCTCAAGAGACCCAGTACTTC
TRBD1	once	TRBV4-2	TRBJ1-1	CASSPRDRAADTEAFF	TGTGCCAGCAGCCCCCGGGACAGGGCCGCCGACACTGAAGCTTTCTTT
-	-	TRBV5-5	TRBJ1-1	CASSLRTEAFF	TGTGCCAGCAGCTTGCGTACTGAAGCTTTCTTT
-	few	TRBV28	TRBJ1-2	CASSFFSKRGYGYTF	TGTGCCAGCAGTTTTTTCTCCAAAAGGGGTTATGGCTACACCTTC
-	once	TRBV3-1/TRBV3-2	TRBJ1-3	CASSGHSGNTIYF	TGTGCCAGCTCAGGGCATTCTGGAAACACCATATATTTT
-	-	TRBV6-1	TRBJ2-7	CASTQSGYAYEQYF	TGTGCCAGCACTCAGAGCGGGTACGCCTACGAGCAGTACTTC
TRBD2	-	TRBV4-3	TRBJ2-3	CASSQALADRTDTQYF	TGCGCCAGCAGCCAAGCACTAGCGGACCGCACAGATACGCAGTATTTT
-	-	TRBV2	TRBJ1-3	CASDMAGLSGNTIYF	TGTGCCAGTGACATGGCAGGACTCTCTGGAAACACCATATATTTT
TRBD1	few	TRBV10-3	TRBJ1-4	CAAGRDRGNEKLFF	TGTGCCGCCGGCCGGGACAGGGGTAATGAAAAACTGTTTTTT
-	-	TRBV6-5	TRBJ2-5	CASSSEEGEWETQYF	TGTGCCAGCAGTTCTGAAGAGGGGGAGTGGGAGACCCAGTACTTC
-	-	TRBV3-1/TRBV3-2	TRBJ2-7	CASRSNFTYEQYF	TGTGCCAGCAGATCGAACTTTACCTACGAGCAGTACTTC
TRBD1	-	TRBV6-2/TRBV6-3	TRBJ1-1	CASSYSQGITEAFF	TGTGCCAGCAGTTACTCACAGGGGATTACTGAAGCTTTCTTT
TRBD2	-	TRBV6-5	TRBJ2-3	CASSLHTSGSDTQYF	TGTGCCAGCAGTTTACATACTAGCGGGAGCGATACGCAGTATTTT
-	-	TRBV7-3	TRBJ2-5	CASSITGEGWETQYF	TGTGCCAGCAGCATAACAGGGGAGGGATGGGAGACCCAGTACTTC
TRBD2	-	TRBV5-4	TRBJ2-3	CASSWTSGSTDTQYF	TGTGCCAGCAGCTGGACTAGCGGAAGCACAGATACGCAGTATTTT
-	-	TRBV20-1	TRBJ1-1	CSAEGATEAFF	TGCAGTGCAGAGGGTGCCACTGAAGCTTTCTTT
-	-	TRBV5-1	TRBJ2-7	CASRGTDEQYF	TGCGCCAGCAGAGGGACTGATGAGCAGTACTTC
TRBD2	-	TRBV13	TRBJ2-4	CASSLGGSGGKNIQYF	TGTGCCAGCAGCTTAGGCGGTAGCGGGGGCAAAAACATTCAGTACTTC
-	-	TRBV19	TRBJ1-4	CASSPPAREGKLFF	TGTGCCAGTAGTCCACCGGCCAGGGAAGGAAAACTGTTTTTT
-	-	TRBV10-3	TRBJ2-7	CAISELGASHEQYF	TGTGCCATCAGTGAGCTGGGGGCCTCTCACGAGCAGTACTTC
-	-	TRBV15	TRBJ1-2	CATSGGLGAWGYTF	TGTGCCACCAGCGGAGGGTTAGGGGCTTGGGGCTACACCTTC
TRBD2	-	TRBV7-2	TRBJ2-1	CASSPASGGGNEQFF	TGTGCCAGCAGCCCGGCTAGCGGGGGGGGCAATGAGCAGTTCTTC
-	-	TRBV5-4	TRBJ1-2	CASSLRTVYGYTF	TGTGCCAGCAGCTTAAGGACAGTCTATGGCTACACCTTC
-	-	TRBV28	TRBJ1-1	CASSQTYRSEAFF	TGTGCCAGCAGCCAAACTTACAGGAGTGAAGCTTTCTTT
-	-	TRBV27	TRBJ2-6	CASSAKSSGANVLTF	TGTGCCAGCAGCGCCAAGAGCTCTGGGGCCAACGTCCTGACTTTC
TRBD1	-	TRBV19	TRBJ2-2	CASSIPTGEFTGELFF	TGTGCCAGTAGTATCCCGACAGGGGAATTCACCGGGGAGCTGTTTTTT
-	-	TRBV5-8	TRBJ2-2	CARETITGELFF	TGTGCCAGAGAAACAATCACCGGGGAGCTGTTTTTT
-	-	TRBV27	TRBJ1-2	CASSLSTPTGTRGNYGYTF	TGTGCCAGCAGTTTATCGACCCCTACCGGGACAAGGGGGAACTATGGCTACACCTTC
-	-	TRBV5-4	TRBJ1-2	CASSWPSGQGGSYGYTF	TGTGCCAGCAGCTGGCCATCGGGGCAGGGAGGTAGCTATGGCTACACCTTC
-	-	TRBV7-9	TRBJ2-7	CASTGGPGGTYEQYF	TGTGCCAGCACCGGGGGCCCGGGAGGTACCTACGAGCAGTACTTC
-	-	TRBV24-1	TRBJ2-2	CATSDRDLPWPTGELFF	TGTGCCACCAGTGACCGGGACTTACCCTGGCCCACCGGGGAGCTGTTTTTT
-	-	TRBV18	TRBJ2-7	CASSPPSSQMGEQYF	TGTGCCAGCTCACCACCTTCTAGCCAGATGGGCGAGCAGTACTTC
-	-	TRBV9	TRBJ1-2	CASSVGSSNYGYTF	TGTGCCAGCAGCGTAGGGAGTTCCAACTATGGCTACACCTTC
TRBD1	-	TRBV9	TRBJ1-1	CASSEQGASLTEAFF	TGTGCCAGCAGCGAACAGGGGGCCTCCCTCACTGAAGCTTTCTTT
-	-	TRBV12-5	TRBJ1-3	CASAGVDGNTIYF	TGTGCTAGTGCCGGGGTTGACGGAAACACCATATATTTT
-	few	TRBV11-3	TRBJ1-1	CASSFATGWENTEAFF	TGTGCCAGCAGCTTTGCAACAGGTTGGGAGAACACTGAAGCTTTCTTT
TRBD1	-	TRBV10-3	TRBJ1-2	CAIRAQGADGYTF	TGTGCCATCAGGGCCCAGGGGGCTGATGGCTACACCTTC
TRBD1	-	TRBV28	TRBJ1-2	CASSLWGQAYGYTF	TGTGCCAGCAGTTTATGGGGACAGGCCTATGGCTACACCTTC
-	-	TRBV18	TRBJ1-1	CASSPQGRGRVRNTEAFF	TGTGCCAGCTCACCACAGGGGCGGGGTAGGGTTCGGAACACTGAAGCTTTCTTT
TRBD1	-	TRBV9	TRBJ1-6	CASSAGTAFSPLHF	TGTGCCAGCAGCGCCGGGACAGCTTTTTCACCCCTCCACTTT
-	once	TRBV10-3	TRBJ1-2	CAISPTGASNYGYTF	TGTGCCATCAGTCCGACAGGTGCCTCTAACTATGGCTACACCTTC
-	-	TRBV9	TRBJ2-3	CASSAGTDTQYF	TGTGCCAGCAGCGCAGGCACAGATACGCAGTATTTT
TRBD1	-	TRBV5-5	TRBJ2-6	CASSTRTGVGGANVLTF	TGTGCCAGCAGCACAAGGACAGGGGTGGGTGGGGCCAACGTCCTGACTTTC
TRBD2	-	TRBV28	TRBJ2-1	CASSLQRTSDGEQFF	TGTGCCAGCAGTTTACAGAGGACTAGCGACGGTGAGCAGTTCTTC
TRBD1	-	TRBV28	TRBJ1-1	CASSLTGKQGNTEAFF	TGTGCCAGCAGCCTGACAGGGAAGCAGGGGAACACTGAAGCTTTCTTT
-	once	TRBV3-1/TRBV3-2	TRBJ1-4	CASSQASRGPNEKLFF	TGTGCCAGCAGCCAAGCTTCCAGGGGACCTAATGAAAAACTGTTTTTT